The clone carrying this T cell receptor beta chain was found once. This CDR3 is built from 17 residues. Germline-derived CDR1 and CDR2 are SEHNR and FQNEAQ (reference sequence). With 5 bases clipped from V and 4 bases from J, the junction kept 13 bases outside the gene matches. This record comes from a study of control samples from healthy donors and cancer patients. Repertoires were generated with immunoSEQ multiplex PCR, while TCRdb's copy carries only in-frame clones and drops some. The data hold about 70,000 clones, with 94% observed a single time. The chain combines TRBV7-9 with TRBJ1-4, with TRBD1 identical over 7 bases. The sequencing input was blood. The sequence came from a woman aged 25 to 39 in good health. CDR3 sequence (DNA): TGTGCCAGCAGCCGACCAGGGGGAAATACACTTAATGAAAAACTGTTTTTT. Its translation is CASSRPGGNTLNEKLFF.